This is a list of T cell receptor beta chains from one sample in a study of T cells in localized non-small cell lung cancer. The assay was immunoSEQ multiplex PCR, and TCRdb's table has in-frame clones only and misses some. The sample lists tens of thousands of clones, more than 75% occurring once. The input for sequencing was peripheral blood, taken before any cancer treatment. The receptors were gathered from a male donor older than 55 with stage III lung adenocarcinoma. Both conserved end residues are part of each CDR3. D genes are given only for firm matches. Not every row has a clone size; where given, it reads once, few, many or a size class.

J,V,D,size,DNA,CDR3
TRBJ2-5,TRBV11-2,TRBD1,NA,TGTGCCAGCAGGATTACCACGGAACAGGGGCTTAGGAAGACCCAGTACTTC,CASRITTEQGLRKTQYF
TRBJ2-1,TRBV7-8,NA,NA,TGTGCCAGCAGCTTAGCGTCAGGCAATGAGCAGTTCTTC,CASSLASGNEQFF
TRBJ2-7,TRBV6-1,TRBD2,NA,TGTGCCAGCAGTGAAAAGGGTACCGGGACTAAGTACGAGCAGTACTTC,CASSEKGTGTKYEQYF
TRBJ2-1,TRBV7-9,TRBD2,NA,TGTGCCAGCAGTTCGGGGCGGGGGGACAATGAGCAGTTCTTC,CASSSGRGDNEQFF
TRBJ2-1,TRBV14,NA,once,TGTGCCAGCAGCCAAGTGGCCGGTGAGCAGTTCTTC,CASSQVAGEQFF
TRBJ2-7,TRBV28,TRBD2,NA,TGTGCCAGCAGTAGGACTGGGACTAGGCTCTACGAGCAGTACTTC,CASSRTGTRLYEQYF
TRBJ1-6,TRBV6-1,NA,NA,TGTGCCAGCAGTGCCCAGTCTAGCTCCTATAATTCACCCCTCCACTTT,CASSAQSSSYNSPLHF
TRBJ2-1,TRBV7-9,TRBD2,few,TGTGCCAGCAGCTGGGGGACTAGCGGACAGGATGAGCAGTTCTTC,CASSWGTSGQDEQFF
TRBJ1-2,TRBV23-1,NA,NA,TGCGCCAGCAGTCAATTTAAAGGCAGAATTAACTATGGCTACACCTTC,CASSQFKGRINYGYTF
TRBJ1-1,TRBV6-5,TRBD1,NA,TGTGCCAGCAGCCACGACAGGGTGAGGGAAGCTTTCTTT,CASSHDRVREAFF
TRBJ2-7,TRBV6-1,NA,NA,TGTGCCAGCAGTGCGGGGAGGGGGCTAGGGTACGAGCAGTACTTC,CASSAGRGLGYEQYF
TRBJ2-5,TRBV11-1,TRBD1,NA,TGTGCCAGCAGCTTTTTTATCAGGGGGCGAGAGACCCAGTACTTC,CASSFFIRGRETQYF
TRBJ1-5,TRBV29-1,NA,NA,TGCAGCGTTGCTCCGGGAGCTGATCAGCCCCAGCATTTT,CSVAPGADQPQHF
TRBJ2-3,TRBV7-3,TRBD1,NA,TGTGCCAGCAGCTTCGGGACAGGGGGCTCAGATACGCAGTATTTT,CASSFGTGGSDTQYF
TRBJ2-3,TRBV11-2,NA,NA,TGTGCCAGCAGCTTAGATCAGGGCGAGACTAACAAAGATACGCAGTATTTT,CASSLDQGETNKDTQYF
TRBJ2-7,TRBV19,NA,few,TGTGCCACTTCTGGACAGCCCTCCTACGAGCAGTACTTC,CATSGQPSYEQYF
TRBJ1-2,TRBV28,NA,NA,TGTGCCAGCAGTTTTAACCCAAACTATGGCTACACCTTC,CASSFNPNYGYTF
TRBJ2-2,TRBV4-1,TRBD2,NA,TGCGCCAGCAGCCAGTCCCCCAAGAGCGGGAGGCACGGGGAGCTGTTTTTT,CASSQSPKSGRHGELFF
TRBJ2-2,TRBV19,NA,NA,TGTGTAATGCGGGACAGGAACACCGGGGAGCTGTTTTTT,CVMRDRNTGELFF
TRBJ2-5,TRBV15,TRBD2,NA,TGTGCCACCAACCAGAGGGGCGGGAGCCAAGAGACCCAGTACTTC,CATNQRGGSQETQYF
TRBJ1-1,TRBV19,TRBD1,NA,TGTGCCAGTAGTCCAAGACAGGGGGGAAGAGGATCTGAATGGGTCTTT,CASSPRQGGRGSEWVF
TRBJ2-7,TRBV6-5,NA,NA,TGTGCCAGCAGTTCCGGGACCTCCTACGAGCAGTACTTC,CASSSGTSYEQYF
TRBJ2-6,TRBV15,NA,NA,TGTGCCACCAGCAGAGGAGGGTTGAGTTCTGGGGCCAACGTCCTGACTTTC,CATSRGGLSSGANVLTF
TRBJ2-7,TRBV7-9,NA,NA,TGTGCCAGCAGCCCCGGGACCTTCTACGAGCAGTACTTC,CASSPGTFYEQYF